This T cell receptor beta chain derives from a study of beta chain features in type 1 diabetes. Study information: Patients were similar to healthy donors in age and gender (as well as in cell yields).

Of the isolated RNA, all was reverse transcribed, and so the sequenced material was expressed TCRB transcripts. Approximately 4 million reads was the average for naive, central memory and regulatory T cell samples. Generated by immunoSEQ multiplex PCR, the TCRdb table keeps only in-frame clones and is missing some. The sample holds 900,000 or so clones, roughly 15% seen once. This clone has only a few counts. As yet, its antigen is unknown. The sample has other DNA sequences that encode this CDR3 too. CDR1 and CDR2 from the germline V gene are LNHDA and SQIVND (reference sequence). The CDR3 has 15 residues. V lost 3 bases, J lost 0 bases, and 9 bases lay in between. The study, taken as a whole, reports: Researchers caution that PCR might favor shorter templates, equally among patients and controls.

Sorted populations were all over 95% pure. This sequence originates from a woman younger than 30 in good health. Source material: naive CD4+ T cells from blood. V usage is TRBV19 and J usage is TRBJ2-1, with D possibly matching TRBD2 (6 bases). CDR3 residues: CASSIAGSSYNEQFF. The CDR3 DNA reads as TGTGCCAGTAGTATTGCGGGGAGCTCCTACAATGAGCAGTTCTTC.